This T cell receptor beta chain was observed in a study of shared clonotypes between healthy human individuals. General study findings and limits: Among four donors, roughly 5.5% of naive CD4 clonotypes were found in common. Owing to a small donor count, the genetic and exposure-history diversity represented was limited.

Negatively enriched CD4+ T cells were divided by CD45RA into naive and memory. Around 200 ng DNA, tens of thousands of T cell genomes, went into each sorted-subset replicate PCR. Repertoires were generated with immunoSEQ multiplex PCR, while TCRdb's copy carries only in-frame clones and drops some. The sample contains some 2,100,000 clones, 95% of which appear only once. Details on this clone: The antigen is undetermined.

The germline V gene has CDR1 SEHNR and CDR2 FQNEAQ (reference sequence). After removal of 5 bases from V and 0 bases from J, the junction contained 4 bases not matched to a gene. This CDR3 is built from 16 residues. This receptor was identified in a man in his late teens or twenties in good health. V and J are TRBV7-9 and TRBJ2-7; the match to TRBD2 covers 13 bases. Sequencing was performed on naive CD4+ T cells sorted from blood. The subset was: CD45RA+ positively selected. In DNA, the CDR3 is TGTGCCAGCAGCCTATGGACTAGCGGGAGCTCCTACGAGCAGTACTTC. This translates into CASSLWTSGSSYEQYF.